The 20 T cell receptor beta chains listed next were all sequenced from one sample in a study of beta chain features in type 1 diabetes. Their antigen targets remain unknown. Regarding the study as a whole: Type 1 diabetes patients had moderately but significantly shorter TCRB CDR3s in all four CD4+ subsets.

Expressed TCRB transcripts got sequenced, as all isolated RNA was reverse transcribed. TCRdb keeps only in-frame clones here, not all; method: immunoSEQ multiplex PCR. The repertoire holds 95,000 to 150,000 clones, with about 16% as singletons. The sequenced sample consisted of central memory CD4+ T cells from blood. All receptors derive from a man aged 30 to 45 with type 1 diabetes.

The J gene is TRBJ1-3, the V gene TRBV5-4; D not certain. Deletions cut 0 bases from V and 0 bases from J, with 7 bases between. Germline loops: CDR1 SGHNT, CDR2 YYREEE (reference sequence). The CDR3 runs 15 residues. CDR3 protein: CASSLDSVSGNTIYF. CDR3 in DNA: TGTGCCAGCAGCTTGGACAGTGTCTCTGGAAACACCATATATTTT. Variable domain in full (rest from reference TRBV5-4 and TRBJ1-3): ETGVTQSPTHLIKTRGQQVTLRCSSQSGHNTVSWYQQALGQGPQFIFQYYREEENGRGNFPPRFSGLQFPNYSSELNVNALELDDSALYLCASSLDSVSGNTIYFGEGSWLTVV.

The chain employs TRBV5-1 and TRBJ1-6; 9 nucleotides agree with TRBD1. The CDR3 length is 18 residues. J was trimmed by 8 bases and V by 5 bases; bases with no gene match: 17. Germline assignment: CDR1 SGHRS and CDR2 YFSETQ. The CDR3 loop reads CASSWGQTGGVSHSPLHF. CDR3 sequence (DNA): TGCGCCAGCAGTTGGGGCCAAACAGGGGGCGTGAGCCATTCACCCCTCCACTTT.

This clone has more than one count but fewer than ten. The chain uses TRBV25-1 and TRBJ1-2; perhaps TRBD1 as D (6 bases). CDR3 length: 14 residues. V gave up 2 bases and J gave up 2 bases, with 9 bases separating them. CDR1 and CDR2 (germline): MGHDK, SYGVNS. The CDR3 DNA reads TGTGCCAGCAGTGAACAGGGGCTAAACTATGGCTACACCTTC. Translated, it gives CASSEQGLNYGYTF.

The J gene is TRBJ1-4, the V gene TRBV5-5; possible D gene TRBD1, 6 bases. Trimming removed 4 bases from V and 8 bases from J, with 15 bases in between. Looked up from germline, CDR1 is SGHKS and CDR2 is YYEKEE (reference sequence). The CDR3 consists of 14 residues. The CDR3 protein is CASSRRGFEEKLFF. CDR3 in DNA: TGTGCCAGCAGCCGGAGGGGGTTCGAAGAAAAACTGTTTTTT.

A few counts support this clone. The rearrangement links TRBV11-2 to TRBJ1-1; D is unclear. There are 13 residues in the CDR3. Germline CDR1 and CDR2: SGHAT and FQNNGV. Trimming shortened V by 2 bases and J by 3 bases, and 7 bases separated the two germline ends. Here the CDR3 DNA reads TGTGCCAGCAGCTTAAGTGGGGACACTGAAGCTTTCTTT. It codes for CASSLSGDTEAFF.

This clone was picked up a small number of times. V usage is TRBV7-9 and J usage is TRBJ1-2; unclear D gene. Germline CDR1 SEHNR, CDR2 FQNEAQ (reference sequence). Trimming shortened V by 1 base and J by 7 bases, and 16 bases separated the two germline ends. CDR3 length equals 15 residues. CDR3 loop: CASSLDAGIRSGYTF. CDR3 nucleotide sequence: TGTGCCAGCAGCTTAGATGCTGGGATAAGGAGTGGCTACACCTTC.

This chain joins TRBV29-1 and TRBJ2-3; D might be TRBD1 (6 bases). The germline gives CDR1 SQVTM, CDR2 ANQGSEA. This CDR3 has 16 amino acids. The CDR3 region is CKANLGAGQSTDTQYF. As DNA, the CDR3 is TGCAAGGCTAATTTGGGGGCTGGGCAGAGCACAGATACGCAGTATTTT.

This clone has only a few counts. V usage is TRBV7-2 and J usage is TRBJ2-1; D is uncertain. V lost 0 bases and J 3 bases, leaving 12 bases between the germline ends. The CDR3 totals 16 residues. Germline CDR1 SGHTA, CDR2 FQGNSA. The CDR3 reads CASSLATSQVYNEQFF. The CDR3 nucleotides are TGTGCCAGCAGCTTAGCGACCAGTCAGGTCTACAATGAGCAGTTCTTC.

Note on this clone: A much bigger clone sits one base away, suggesting this may be a read error. The rearrangement uses TRBV5-1 and TRBJ2-7; D is possibly TRBD1 or TRBD2 (5 bases each). The CDR3 extends over 14 amino acids. V shed 2 bases and J shed 2 bases, with 11 bases lying between them. Germline CDR1 SGHRS, CDR2 YFSETQ. The CDR3 loop reads CASSFPGPPYEQYF. CDR3 in DNA: TGCGCCAGCAGCTTCCCGGGGCCCCCCTACGAGCAGTACTTC.

This clone was recorded a few times. The chain links TRBV7-9 to TRBJ2-2; D is unresolved. V was clipped by 7 bases and J by 4 bases, with 10 bases between them. In germline, CDR1 is SEHNR, CDR2 FQNEAQ (reference sequence). This CDR3 region has 13 residues. The CDR3 region is CASTFAVTGELFF. Here the CDR3 DNA reads TGTGCCAGCACCTTTGCGGTCACCGGGGAGCTGTTTTTT.

The CDR3 is CASSSTGTTNEQYF. The CDR3, as DNA: TGCGCCAGCAGCTCGACCGGGACGACAAACGAGCAGTACTTC. The chain carries TRBV5-1 and TRBJ2-7; D is perhaps TRBD1 or TRBD2 (5 bases each). Germline CDR1 SGHRS, CDR2 YFSETQ. The CDR3 loop spans 14 amino acids. Deletions cut 3 bases from V and 5 bases from J, with 15 bases between.

V usage is TRBV6-6 and J usage is TRBJ2-5; 8 bases agree with TRBD1. With V trimmed by 7 bases and J by 1 base, 5 bases remained unmatched. Looked up from germline, CDR1 is MNHNY and CDR2 is SVGAGI (reference sequence). The CDR3 has 14 amino acids. Here the CDR3 DNA reads TGTGCCAGCAAACCAGGGGGCCCCCAAGAGACCCAGTACTTC. Protein sequence: CASKPGGPQETQYF.

V usage is TRBV6-5 and J usage is TRBJ2-5, with D perhaps assigned TRBD1 or TRBD2 (5 bases each). The length of the CDR3 is 13 residues. Trimming removed 2 bases from V and 5 bases from J, with 9 bases in between. The germline CDR1 and CDR2 sequences are MNHEY and SVGAGI. The CDR3 loop is CASSYMGEETQYF. CDR3 sequence (DNA): TGTGCCAGCAGTTACATGGGGGAGGAGACCCAGTACTTC.

V is TRBV5-4 and J is TRBJ2-5, with 12 bases identical to TRBD2. With V trimmed by 4 bases and J by 5 bases, 6 bases remained unmatched. CDR1 is SGHNT and CDR2 is YYREEE in the germline V gene (reference sequence). CDR3 length: 15 residues. CDR3: CASSRTSGVGETQYF. The CDR3 bases are TGTGCCAGCAGCCGGACTAGCGGGGTCGGGGAGACCCAGTACTTC.

This clone was counted between two and nine times. This chain uses TRBV4-2 with TRBJ1-2; TRBD1 matches 8 bases. The V segment lost 5 bases and the J segment 8 bases; nucleotides outside the gene matches: 10. Germline loops: CDR1 LGHNA, CDR2 YNFKEQ. The CDR3 runs to 14 residues. The CDR3 region is CASSTRTGPWGYTF. The CDR3 DNA is TGTGCCAGCAGCACCCGGACAGGGCCTTGGGGCTACACCTTC.

This chain connects TRBV4-3 to TRBJ2-1; D is unclear. Trimming took 1 base from V and 8 from J, leaving 3 bases between them. This CDR3 spans 11 amino acids. Germline V gene sequence: CDR1 LGHNA, CDR2 YSLEER. CDR3 protein: CASSQADEQFF. CDR3 sequence (DNA): TGCGCCAGCAGCCAAGCCGATGAGCAGTTCTTC.

This clone was detected a few times. The V gene is TRBV28, the J gene TRBJ2-7, with D tentatively TRBD1 (6 bases). The CDR3 loop spans 16 amino acids. V was trimmed by 5 bases and J by 2 bases, leaving 19 bases between them. CDR1 and CDR2 from the germline V gene are MDHEN and SYDVKM. The CDR3 DNA sequence: TGTGCCAGCAGTACGCCGGGACATCAGACGCCCTACGAGCAGTACTTC. Its protein is CASSTPGHQTPYEQYF.

In this sample, this clone turned up a few times. The gene calls are TRBV2 and TRBJ2-2; D is unclear. The V end was cut by 1 base, the J end by 2 bases, with 11 bases between. Germline V CDR1 and CDR2: SNHLY, FYNNEI. The CDR3 length is 16 residues. The CDR3 here is CASSEVRPSNTGELFF. The CDR3 nucleotides read TGTGCCAGCAGTGAAGTTAGACCGTCCAACACCGGGGAGCTGTTTTTT.

In this sample, this clone turned up a few times. The V call is TRBV27, the J call TRBJ2-7; 9 bases are a match to TRBD2. V lost 0 bases, J lost 6 bases, and 6 bases stayed unmatched. Germline loops: CDR1 MNHEY, CDR2 SMNVEV (reference sequence). This CDR3 has 15 amino acids. CDR3 loop: CASSLSLAGKPEQYF. The CDR3 region has the DNA TGTGCCAGCAGTTTATCGCTAGCGGGGAAGCCCGAGCAGTACTTC.

This chain uses TRBV27 with TRBJ2-3, with 14 bases aligning to TRBD2. V lost 5 bases, J lost 6 bases, and 7 bases stayed unmatched. In germline, CDR1 is MNHEY, CDR2 SMNVEV (reference sequence). The CDR3 contains 16 residues. CDR3 region: CASSMGLAGARDTQYF. In DNA form, the CDR3 reads TGTGCCAGCAGTATGGGACTAGCGGGGGCGAGGGATACGCAGTATTTT.